These 30 T cell receptor beta chains were sequenced from one sample in a study of T cell responses to AZD1222 COVID-19 vaccine (dated by TCRdb to the early 2020s). The receptor library was made with the immunoSEQ multiplex PCR assay. In its TCRdb copy, this immuneACCESS table keeps in-frame sequences only and misses some clones. Where compared with another copy, unresolved V genes explain less than half of these, and the others have no known cause. The sample table holds 110,000 to 150,000 clones, of which about 92% were seen once. The biggest ten clones account for about 3.5% of the sample. Per the publication, the time point label means: about 28 days (+/-7) after the second vaccine dose. The specimen was peripheral blood, collected 28 days after the second AZD1222 dose. The receptors were gathered from an adult who received the AZD1222 COVID-19 vaccine.

This sequence joins TRBV28 and TRBJ2-1; 8 bases are shared with TRBD2. This CDR3 is built from 16 residues. The junction had 15 bases not matched to a gene; V was cut back by 5 bases and J by 9 bases. CDR1 and CDR2 from the germline V gene are MDHEN and SYDVKM. The CDR3 spells CASSPPRSGGLSEQFF. The CDR3 coding sequence is TGTGCCAGCAGTCCCCCCCGATCGGGAGGGCTTAGTGAGCAGTTCTTC.

This clone was observed a handful of times. The genes are TRBV7-9 and TRBJ2-7; 7 bases agree with TRBD2. Germline V gene sequence: CDR1 SEHNR, CDR2 FQNEAQ (reference sequence). The trim removed 0 bases at V and 2 bases at J, leaving 7 bases unmatched. CDR3 length equals 16 residues. As DNA, the CDR3 is TGTGCCAGCAGCTTAGCGCTGCTAGCGGCACCCTACGAGCAGTACTTC. Amino acids: CASSLALLAAPYEQYF.

The chain joins TRBV5-4 to TRBJ1-3; possible D gene TRBD1, 6 bases. Germline V CDR1 and CDR2: SGHNT, YYREEE (reference sequence). The CDR3 has 17 amino acids. The ends were cut back, 4 bases at V and 3 bases at J, with 20 bases in the middle. The CDR3, as DNA: TGTGCCAGCAGCCCGGTGGGGGCAGGCTCACTTGGAAACACCATATATTTT. Translation: CASSPVGAGSLGNTIYF.

This chain uses TRBV5-5 with TRBJ2-5; D may be TRBD1 (5 bases). This CDR3 contains 14 residues. V was clipped by 0 bases and J by 5 bases, with 11 bases between them. From germline, CDR1 is SGHKS and CDR2 YYEKEE (reference sequence). Here the CDR3 reads CASSLGTGVETQYF. For the CDR3, the DNA is TGTGCCAGCAGCTTGGGTACAGGTGTGGAGACCCAGTACTTC.

This clone has only one observation. The J gene is TRBJ1-3, the V gene TRBV7-2; D gene ambiguous. Germline CDR1 and CDR2: SGHTA and FQGNSA. This CDR3 comprises 11 residues. V was trimmed by 8 bases and J by 4 bases, leaving 6 bases between them. CDR3: CASSQGNTIYF. The CDR3 DNA sequence: TGTGCCAGCTCCCAAGGAAACACCATATATTTT. The complete variable domain, with remaining parts taken from reference TRBV7-2 and TRBJ1-3, reads GAGVSQSPSNKVTEKGKDVELRCDPISGHTALYWYRQSLGQGLEFLIYFQGNSAPDKSGLPSDRFSAERTGGSVSTLTIQRTQQEDSAVYLCASSQGNTIYFGEGSWLTVV.

The chain combines TRBV7-2 with TRBJ2-3; no reliable D call. Trimming took 5 bases from V and 2 from J, leaving 11 bases between them. The CDR3 runs to 14 residues. Germline V gives CDR1 SGHTA, CDR2 FQGNSA. CDR3 DNA: TGTGCCAGCAGCACAACCTCGGTCACAGATACGCAGTATTTT. This encodes CASSTTSVTDTQYF.

The J gene is TRBJ2-5, the V gene TRBV7-2; TRBD1 agrees at 8 bases. The germline CDR1 and CDR2 sequences are SGHTA and FQGNSA. The CDR3 spans 14 residues. V lost 1 base, J lost 9 bases, and 7 bases stayed unmatched. This chain's CDR3 is CASSLDRGAAAQYF. For the CDR3, the DNA is TGTGCCAGCAGCTTAGACAGGGGGGCGGCGGCCCAGTACTTC. Supplemented by reference TRBV7-2 and TRBJ2-5, the full variable domain reads GAGVSQSPSNKVTEKGKDVELRCDPISGHTALYWYRQSLGQGLEFLIYFQGNSAPDKSGLPSDRFSAERTGGSVSTLTIQRTQQEDSAVYLCASSLDRGAAAQYFGPGTRLLVL.

The gene calls are TRBV5-5 and TRBJ2-7; 13 bases are a match to TRBD2. CDR3 size: 17 residues. Trimming at V came to 3 bases and at J to 3 bases, leaving 9 bases not matched to a gene. Germline-derived CDR1 and CDR2 are SGHKS and YYEKEE (reference sequence). CDR3 bases: TGTGCCAGCAGCTCTGACCGGACTAGCGGGAGTATCTACGAGCAGTACTTC. Translation: CASSSDRTSGSIYEQYF.

J is TRBJ1-6 and V is TRBV18; 8 bases match TRBD1. Germline trimming cut 1 base from V and 7 bases from J; bases unmatched to any gene: 6. The germline CDR1 and CDR2 sequences are KGHSH and LQKENI. This CDR3 has 16 amino acids. The CDR3 sequence is CASSPRGNRGNSPLHF. CDR3 nucleotide sequence: TGTGCCAGCTCACCACGTGGGAACAGGGGGAATTCACCCCTCCACTTT. The variable domain in full, with the rest retrieved from reference TRBV18 and TRBJ1-6, is NAGVMQNPRHLVRRRGQEARLRCSPMKGHSHVYWYRQLPEEGLKFMVYLQKENIIDESGMPKERFSAEFPKEGPSILRIQQVVRGDSAAYFCASSPRGNRGNSPLHFGNGTRLTVT.

V and J are TRBV19 and TRBJ2-1; TRBD2 matches 10 bases. V lost 1 base, J lost 4 bases, and 7 bases stayed unmatched. Germline CDR1 and CDR2: LNHDA and SQIVND (reference sequence). The CDR3 extends over 17 amino acids. CDR3 residues: CASSIGPSGRFYNEQFF. For the CDR3, the DNA is TGTGCCAGTAGTATAGGCCCTAGCGGGAGATTTTACAATGAGCAGTTCTTC.

The chain links TRBV2 to TRBJ1-2, with 7 nucleotides matching TRBD1. CDR3 size: 15 residues. V was clipped by 7 bases and J by 6 bases; unmatched bases: 14. Looked up from germline, CDR1 is SNHLY and CDR2 is FYNNEI. CDR3 nucleotide sequence: TGTGCCAGCATGGCAGGGACAGTCGGTTCGGATGGCTACACCTTC. Amino acids: CASMAGTVGSDGYTF.

The CDR3: CASSLAGGRDIQYF. The CDR3 nucleotides are TGTGCCAGCAGCTTAGCCGGGGGTAGGGACATTCAGTACTTC. The chain employs TRBV7-6 and TRBJ2-4, with D tentatively TRBD2 (6 bases). From germline, CDR1 is SGHVS and CDR2 FNYEAQ. The CDR3 spans 14 residues. V was shortened by 0 bases and J by 8 bases, with 11 bases between the two germline ends.

The chain joins TRBV28 to TRBJ1-5, with 8 bases lining up with TRBD1. The V gene end was trimmed by 4 bases and the J gene end by 6 bases; junction bases not matched to a gene: 5. Per germline, CDR1 MDHEN and CDR2 SYDVKM. The CDR3 is 14 amino acids. CDR3 nucleotides: TGTGCCAGCAGTTCCGGACAGGGAACTCAGCCCCAGCATTTT. Translation: CASSSGQGTQPQHF.

This sequence joins TRBV7-9 and TRBJ1-2, with D uncertain. This CDR3 region has 14 residues. The V end lost 1 base, the J end lost 4 bases, and 10 bases lay between the germline ends. Germline-derived CDR1 and CDR2 are SEHNR and FQNEAQ (reference sequence). The CDR3 spells CASSLVSGPYGYTF. The CDR3 DNA is TGTGCCAGCAGCTTAGTCTCCGGTCCCTATGGCTACACCTTC.

CDR3 amino acids: CASRIQGDGEQFF. DNA of the CDR3: TGTGCCAGCAGAATCCAAGGGGACGGGGAGCAGTTCTTC. The chain has TRBV2 and TRBJ2-1; D could derive from TRBD1 or TRBD2 (5 bases each). The CDR3 is made up of 13 amino acids. The V end was cut by 6 bases, the J end by 10 bases, with 16 bases between. Germline loops: CDR1 SNHLY, CDR2 FYNNEI. The complete variable domain, with remaining parts taken from reference TRBV2 and TRBJ2-1, reads EPEVTQTPSHQVTQMGQEVILRCVPISNHLYFYWYRQILGQKVEFLVSFYNNEISEKSEIFDDQFSVERPDGSNFTLKIRSTKLEDSAMYFCASRIQGDGEQFFGPGTRLTVL.

The chain carries TRBV6-5 and TRBJ2-3; TRBD1 matches at 12 bases. Per germline, CDR1 MNHEY and CDR2 SVGAGI. The CDR3 is made up of 15 amino acids. V shed 5 bases and J 1 base; nucleotides not matched to a gene: 1. CDR3 amino acids: CASSRDRGRTDTQYF. CDR3 bases: TGTGCCAGCAGTCGGGACAGGGGGCGCACAGATACGCAGTATTTT.

The chain recombines TRBV5-1 with TRBJ1-1, with 11 bases aligning to TRBD1. J lost 4 bases, V lost 7 bases, and 6 bases had no gene match. The CDR3 has 14 amino acids. Germline V lookup: CDR1 SGHRS, CDR2 YFSETQ. The CDR3: CASGEGTGGTEAFF. For the CDR3, the DNA is TGCGCCAGCGGGGAAGGGACAGGGGGCACTGAAGCTTTCTTT.

The chain carries TRBV6-6 and TRBJ2-7; TRBD1 agrees at 10 bases. The CDR3 spans 16 residues. V shed 1 base and J 0 bases; nucleotides not matched to a gene: 3. Looked up from germline, CDR1 is MNHNY and CDR2 is SVGAGI (reference sequence). Here the CDR3 DNA reads TGTGCCAGCAGTTACTATGGGACAGGGGCCTCCTACGAGCAGTACTTC. Its translation is CASSYYGTGASYEQYF.

The gene calls are TRBV19 and TRBJ2-7; 9 nucleotides line up with TRBD1. Germline CDR1 reads LNHDA; CDR2 reads SQIVND (reference sequence). This CDR3 region has 14 residues. Trimming removed 6 bases from V and 3 bases from J; junction bases left unmatched: 6. CDR3 sequence reads: CASRAGQGSYEQYF. Written as DNA, the CDR3 is TGTGCCAGTAGGGCAGGACAGGGGAGCTACGAGCAGTACTTC.

The V call is TRBV5-6, the J call TRBJ2-7; TRBD1 matches 9 bases. CDR1 is SGHDT and CDR2 is YYEEEE in the germline V gene. V gave up 4 bases and J gave up 4 bases; unmatched junction bases: 3. CDR3 size: 13 residues. This CDR3 reads CASSIGTGYEQYF. CDR3 nucleotides: TGTGCCAGCAGCATCGGGACAGGGTACGAGCAGTACTTC.

J is TRBJ2-5 and V is TRBV7-8; no clear D gene. This CDR3 comprises 13 residues. The V end was cut by 5 bases, the J end by 5 bases, with 12 bases between. In germline, CDR1 is SGHVS, CDR2 FQNEAQ. Here the CDR3 DNA reads TGTGCCAGCAGCCCGAGACCAGAGGAGACCCAGTACTTC. Its translation is CASSPRPEETQYF.

This chain links TRBV10-2 with TRBJ1-5; D not certain. Germline V lookup: CDR1 WSHSY, CDR2 SAAADI. Trimming took 5 bases from V and 1 from J, leaving 3 bases between them. The CDR3 runs 12 residues. The CDR3 DNA sequence: TGCGCCAGCAGTAAAAGCAATCAGCCCCAGCATTTT. Translating it yields CASSKSNQPQHF.

V usage is TRBV9 and J usage is TRBJ2-5; either TRBD1 or TRBD2 may supply D (5 bases each). Germline loops: CDR1 SGDLS, CDR2 YYNGEE. Between the trimmed V and J ends, which lost 2 bases and 3 bases, there was a span of 11 bases. CDR3 size: 14 residues. The CDR3 region has the DNA TGTGCCAGCAGCGTCCGGAGAGGGGAAGAGACCCAGTACTTC. Translation: CASSVRRGEETQYF. The entire variable domain, with the rest obtained from reference TRBV9 and TRBJ2-5, is as follows: DSGVTQTPKHLITATGQRVTLRCSPRSGDLSVYWYQQSLDQGLQFLIQYYNGEERAKGNILERFSAQQFPDLHSELNLSSLELGDSALYFCASSVRRGEETQYFGPGTRLLVL.

V is TRBV19 and J is TRBJ1-2; TRBD1 matches at 9 bases. V was clipped by 5 bases and J by 2 bases; unmatched bases: 6. The CDR3 spans 15 residues. Germline V CDR1 and CDR2: LNHDA, SQIVND (reference sequence). For the CDR3, the DNA is TGTGCCAGTAGTGTCCACAGGGGGCGCAACTATGGCTACACCTTC. This codes for CASSVHRGRNYGYTF.

This chain connects TRBV27 to TRBJ2-2; D is undetermined. V lost 5 bases and J lost 3, with 10 bases in between. Germline V lookup: CDR1 MNHEY, CDR2 SMNVEV (reference sequence). CDR3 length: 14 residues. This CDR3 reads CASSPTTDTGELFF. CDR3 coding DNA: TGTGCCAGCAGTCCAACGACCGACACCGGGGAGCTGTTTTTT.

This chain uses TRBV13 with TRBJ2-1, with TRBD1 identical over 7 bases. The CDR3 sequence is 15 residues long. Germline loops: CDR1 PRHDT, CDR2 FYEKMQ (reference sequence). After removal of 1 base from V and 4 bases from J, the junction contained 4 bases not matched to a gene. The CDR3 region has the DNA TGTGCCAGCAGCTTAGACGGGACAGTATACAATGAGCAGTTCTTC. Translated, it gives CASSLDGTVYNEQFF.

This chain joins TRBV6-1 and TRBJ2-4; 11 nucleotides align to TRBD2. V gave up 0 bases and J gave up 5 bases; unmatched junction bases: 15. CDR1 MNHNS and CDR2 SASEGT come from the germline V gene. CDR3 length: 20 residues. Here the CDR3 DNA reads TGTGCCAGCAGTGAAGCAACTAGCGGGAGAGGGGTAAGACAAGAAAACATTCAGTACTTC. This translates into CASSEATSGRGVRQENIQYF.

This chain joins TRBV6-5 and TRBJ2-3; D gene ambiguous. The CDR3 sequence is 11 residues long. Germline assignment: CDR1 MNHEY and CDR2 SVGAGI. V lost 6 bases, J lost 6 bases, and 7 bases lay in between. This CDR3 reads CASSPQDTQYF. CDR3 bases: TGTGCCAGCAGCCCGCAGGATACGCAGTATTTT.

This clone has a handful of counts. The V gene is TRBV30, the J gene TRBJ2-1; 7 bases are shared with TRBD1. Unmatched junction bases numbered 12, after V lost 2 bases and J lost 8 bases. CDR3 length equals 15 residues. Germline CDR1 and CDR2: GTSNPN and SVGIG (reference sequence). In nucleotides, the CDR3 is TGTGCCTGGAGTATAGGGACAGCCTATGGCGATGAGCAGTTCTTC. Residues: CAWSIGTAYGDEQFF.

This sequence joins TRBV2 and TRBJ2-2; possible D gene TRBD1, 6 bases. The CDR3 sequence is 15 residues long. Germline V gives CDR1 SNHLY, CDR2 FYNNEI. V lost 4 bases to trimming and J lost 3 bases, with 12 bases between them. The CDR3 DNA reads as TGTGCCAGCAGTGGGGGGCCCAGAGACACCGGGGAGCTGTTTTTT. Translating gives CASSGGPRDTGELFF. The variable domain in full, with the rest retrieved from reference TRBV2 and TRBJ2-2, is EPEVTQTPSHQVTQMGQEVILRCVPISNHLYFYWYRQILGQKVEFLVSFYNNEISEKSEIFDDQFSVERPDGSNFTLKIRSTKLEDSAMYFCASSGGPRDTGELFFGEGSRLTVL.